A selection of T cell receptor beta chains follows, all from one sample in a study of cytomegalovirus exposure and HLA in healthy donors. This table comes from immunoSEQ multiplex PCR, and its TCRdb copy is limited to in-frame clones, with some not included. The profile shows about 140,000 clones, 77% of them singletons. Input material: PBMCs. These receptors all stem from a female donor in good health and CMV-seronegative. Each CDR3 is given with its conserved first and last residue. Fields, in order: J gene, D gene, clone size, V gene, CDR3 DNA, CDR3 protein. The D gene is left open where the match is weak. The size field is filled for only some rows; it gives once, few, many or a size class.

TRBJ2-5	.	.	TRBV9	TGTGCCAGCAGCAAACTAGCGGGACAGGGCGTGACCCAGTACTTC	CASSKLAGQGVTQYF
TRBJ2-7	TRBD1	.	TRBV6-1	TGTGCCACCGGGGACAGGGGTAAATCCTACGAGCAGTACTTC	CATGDRGKSYEQYF
TRBJ2-2	.	.	TRBV11-3	TGTGCCAGCAGCTTATCGTTATCTTTGGGGGCCGACGGGGAGCTGTTTTTT	CASSLSLSLGADGELFF
TRBJ2-7	TRBD1	.	TRBV27	TGTGCCAGCAGCCTTACAGGGGAAGCTCCCTACGAGCAGTACTTC	CASSLTGEAPYEQYF
TRBJ2-3	.	.	TRBV6-1	TGTGCCAGCAGTGAAGGCTACGGTGGAGGACGGGCCTTCCAAGATACGCAGTATTTT	CASSEGYGGGRAFQDTQYF
TRBJ2-5	TRBD2	.	TRBV10-1	TGCGCCAGCAGTGAAAATAGCGGGAGTCAAGAGACCCAGTACTTC	CASSENSGSQETQYF
TRBJ2-7	TRBD2	.	TRBV7-6	TGTGCCAGCAGCCCGGAGGGGACTAGCAGAAGGCACGAGCAGTACTTC	CASSPEGTSRRHEQYF
TRBJ1-1	.	few	TRBV6-1	TGTGCCAGCAGTTGGAGGGGCGCCGAAGCTTTCTTT	CASSWRGAEAFF
TRBJ1-3	TRBD1	.	TRBV28	TGTGCCAGCAGTCGGACAGGGGCTGGAAACACCATATATTTT	CASSRTGAGNTIYF
TRBJ2-5	.	.	TRBV2	TGTGCCAGCAGGCGTTCATGGTACCAAGAGACCCAGTACTTC	CASRRSWYQETQYF
TRBJ1-1	.	.	TRBV28	TGTGCCAGCAGTATTGACCTCGTAACGGGACTAACATTGAACACTGAAGCTTTCTTT	CASSIDLVTGLTLNTEAFF
TRBJ2-7	.	.	TRBV28	TGTGCCAGCAGCCCGCCTACCTTCTACGAGCAGTACTTC	CASSPPTFYEQYF
TRBJ1-6	.	.	TRBV15	TGTGCCACCAGCAGAGGCCTAAGACAGATTGATAATTCACCCCTCCACTTT	CATSRGLRQIDNSPLHF
TRBJ1-5	.	few	TRBV4-1	TGCGCCAGCAGCCAAGCTTTGGAGACGGGAAATAGCAATCAGCCCCAGCATTTT	CASSQALETGNSNQPQHF
TRBJ2-5	.	.	TRBV19	TGTGCCAGTAGTATGGTAGGGGGAAATGTACGGTACTTC	CASSMVGGNVRYF
TRBJ1-3	.	.	TRBV18	TGTGCCAGCTCCGAATCTTATCAGGACTCTGGAAACACCATATATTTT	CASSESYQDSGNTIYF
TRBJ1-2	TRBD1	.	TRBV29-1	TGCAGCGTTGCGACAGGGATGGGTAACTATGGCTACACCTTC	CSVATGMGNYGYTF
TRBJ1-2	TRBD1	.	TRBV2	TGTGCCAGCAGGAACGTCGGCGGGGGACAGGTTGACTTC	CASRNVGGGQVDF
TRBJ1-5	.	.	TRBV5-1	TGCGCCAGCAGCTTGGCACAGAATCAGCCCCAGCATTTT	CASSLAQNQPQHF
TRBJ2-5	.	.	TRBV7-9	TGTGCCAGCAGCCCAAAAGAGACCCAGTACTTC	CASSPKETQYF
TRBJ1-5	.	.	TRBV6-1	TGTGCCAGCAGTGAAGCAGCCAGCAATCAGCCCCAGCATTTT	CASSEAASNQPQHF
TRBJ1-5	TRBD1	.	TRBV19	TGTGCCACCCGGGACGGACAGGGCTTGGGTCAGCCCCAGCATTTT	CATRDGQGLGQPQHF
TRBJ2-7	.	.	TRBV5-1	TGCGCCAGCAGCTTATGGGACACCGGCTCTATTGAGCAGTACTTC	CASSLWDTGSIEQYF
TRBJ2-7	TRBD2	.	TRBV5-4	TGTGCCAGCAGTAGCCTGACTAGCGGGAGCTACGAGCAGTACTTC	CASSSLTSGSYEQYF
TRBJ2-5	TRBD2	.	TRBV11-3	TGTGCCAGCAGCTTACGTTCGGCGAGCGGGAGATTAGGGCAAGAGACCCAGTACTTC	CASSLRSASGRLGQETQYF
TRBJ1-1	.	.	TRBV30	TGTGCCAGACCTCGTGGAGAGAGAAACCAGCGGAGGGCTTTCTTT	CARPRGERNQRRAFF
TRBJ2-7	.	few	TRBV7-9	TGTGCCAGCAGCTTAACGCGCGGGGTGCCCTACGAGCAGTACTTC	CASSLTRGVPYEQYF
TRBJ2-3	.	.	TRBV5-6	TGTGCCAGCAGTCGCGCAGGAGGCTACCCCCGCCCCACAGATACGCAGTATTTT	CASSRAGGYPRPTDTQYF
TRBJ1-2	.	.	TRBV6-4	TGTGCCAGCAGTGACACAGGGTGGAGCTACACCTTC	CASSDTGWSYTF